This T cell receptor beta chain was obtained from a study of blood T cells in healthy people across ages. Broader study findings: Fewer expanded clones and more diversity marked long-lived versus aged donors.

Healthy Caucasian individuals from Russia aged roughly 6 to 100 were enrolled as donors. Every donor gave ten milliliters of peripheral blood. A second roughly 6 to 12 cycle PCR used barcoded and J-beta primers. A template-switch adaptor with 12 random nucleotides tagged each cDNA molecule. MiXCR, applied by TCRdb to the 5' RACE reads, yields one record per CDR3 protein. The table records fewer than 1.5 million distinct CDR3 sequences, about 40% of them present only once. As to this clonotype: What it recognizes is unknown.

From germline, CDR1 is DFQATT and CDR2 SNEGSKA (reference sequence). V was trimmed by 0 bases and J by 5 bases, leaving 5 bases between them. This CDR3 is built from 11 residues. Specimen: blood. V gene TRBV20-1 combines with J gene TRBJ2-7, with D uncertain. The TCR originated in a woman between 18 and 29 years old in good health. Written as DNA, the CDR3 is TGCAGTGCTAGAGATCTCAACGAGCAGTACTTC. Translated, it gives CSARDLNEQYF.